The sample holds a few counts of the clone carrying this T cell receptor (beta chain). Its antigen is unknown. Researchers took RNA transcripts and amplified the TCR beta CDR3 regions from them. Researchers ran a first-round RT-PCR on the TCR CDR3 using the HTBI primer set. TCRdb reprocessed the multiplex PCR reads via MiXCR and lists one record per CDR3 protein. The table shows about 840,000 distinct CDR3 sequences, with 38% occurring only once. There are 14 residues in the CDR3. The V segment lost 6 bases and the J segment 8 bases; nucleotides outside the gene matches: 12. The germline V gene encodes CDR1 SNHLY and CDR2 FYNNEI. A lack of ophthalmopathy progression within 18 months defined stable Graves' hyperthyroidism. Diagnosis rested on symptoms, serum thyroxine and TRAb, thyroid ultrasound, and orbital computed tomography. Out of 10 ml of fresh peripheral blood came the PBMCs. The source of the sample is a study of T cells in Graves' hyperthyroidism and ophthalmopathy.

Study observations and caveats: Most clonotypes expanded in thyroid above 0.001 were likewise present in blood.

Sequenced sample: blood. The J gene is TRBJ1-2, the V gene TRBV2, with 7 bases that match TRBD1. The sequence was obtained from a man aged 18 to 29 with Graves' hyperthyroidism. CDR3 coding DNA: TGTGCCAGCAGCGCCGGGACAGCCGACCGGGGCTACACCTTC. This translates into CASSAGTADRGYTF.